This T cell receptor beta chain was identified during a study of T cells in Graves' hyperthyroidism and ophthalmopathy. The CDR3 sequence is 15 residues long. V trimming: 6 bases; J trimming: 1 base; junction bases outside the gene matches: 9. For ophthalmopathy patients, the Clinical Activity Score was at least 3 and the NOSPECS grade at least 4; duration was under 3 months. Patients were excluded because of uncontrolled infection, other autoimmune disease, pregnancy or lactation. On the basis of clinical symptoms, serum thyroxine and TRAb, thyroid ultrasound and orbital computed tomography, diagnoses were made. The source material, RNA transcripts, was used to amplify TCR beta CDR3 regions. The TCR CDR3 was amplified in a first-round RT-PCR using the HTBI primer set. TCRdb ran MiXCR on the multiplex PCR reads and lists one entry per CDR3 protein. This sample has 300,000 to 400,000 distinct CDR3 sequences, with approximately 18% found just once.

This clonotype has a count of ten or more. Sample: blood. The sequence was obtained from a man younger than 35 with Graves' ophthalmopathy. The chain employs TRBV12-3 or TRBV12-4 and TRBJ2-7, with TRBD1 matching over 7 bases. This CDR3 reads CASSPQGVRSYEQYF. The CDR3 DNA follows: TGTGCCAGCAGCCCCCAGGGGGTTAGATCCTACGAGCAGTACTTC.